Reported below is one T cell receptor beta chain. Its antigen is not known. This specimen comes from a study of T cells after yellow fever vaccination. The overall study: For low cell numbers, libraries were made with SMART-Seq v4 Ultra Low Input. Whole-study results and caveats: Faster peaking, at day 5 versus 15, marked a secondary response that was weaker. Post-booster repertoires contained most primary-vaccination clones again (roughly 97% CD4, less than 90% CD8).

5'RACE template switching added a universal primer site and UMIs to TCR cDNA. TCRdb re-called the 5' RACE reads through MiXCR, storing one row per CDR3 protein. The table lists some 560,000 distinct CDR3 sequences, about 17% of them singletons, with approximately 15% in the top ten. This specimen was PBMCs, taken more than 4 days after the first yellow fever vaccination. This TCR was sampled from a man aged 18 to 30 who received the YFV17D yellow fever vaccine.

CDR3 sequence reads: CSVGTGNQPQHF. The CDR3 nucleotides are TGCAGCGTTGGGACGGGGAATCAGCCCCAGCATTTT. The V call is TRBV29-1, the J call TRBJ1-5; D unclear. Trimming left V 4 bases short and J 4 bases short, with 8 bases between. The CDR3 is made up of 12 amino acids. Germline V gives CDR1 SQVTM, CDR2 ANQGSEA.